The source of this TCR beta chain is a study of T cell responses to AZD1222 COVID-19 vaccine. For the study at large: Both about-4-week and about-12-week second-dose recipients were combined. Findings and limits, study-wide: Regions 160-218 and 743-854 held dominance among vaccine-associated CD4 TCRs, which spanned spike.

A word on this clone: Its specificity is unknown.

J was trimmed by 8 bases and V by 0 bases; bases with no gene match: 3. Germline CDR1 reads SGHRS; CDR2 reads YFSETQ. The CDR3 totals 14 residues. The repertoire was sequenced with immunoSEQ multiplex PCR; TCRdb's copy has only in-frame clones and lacks some. Of some 130,000 clones detected, approximately 90% appear once; the ten largest clones hold 8.4%. This clonotype was sampled from an adult in good health. The specimen was peripheral blood, collected on day 0 of AZD1222 vaccination. The V gene is TRBV5-1, the J gene TRBJ2-1; 9 positions match TRBD2. CDR3 bases: TGCGCCAGCAGCTTGGAACTAGCGGGCGATGAGCAGTTCTTC. Translation: CASSLELAGDEQFF.